The clone carrying this T cell receptor beta chain turned up a few times. Its antigen is currently unknown. These data are taken from a study of T-cell memory formation after mild COVID-19. Study-level points and caveats: Clones that contracted from day 15 to 85 were balanced CD4/CD8, while later expanders leaned CD4+. Pre-infection memory held some responding clones, suggesting pre-existing cross-reactive T cells responded.

Using constant-segment primers, 5'RACE produced TCR alpha and TCR beta cDNA libraries carrying sample barcodes and UMIs. One entry per CDR3 protein results from TCRdb running MiXCR on the 5' RACE reads. The table includes 400,000 to 550,000 distinct CDR3 sequences, around 27% detected once. Germline-derived CDR1 and CDR2 are SQVTM and ANQGSEA. V dropped 4 bases and J dropped 2 bases, with 8 bases sitting between them. The CDR3 extends over 12 amino acids. The sample consisted of PBMCs or a T cell subset sorted from them (not recorded which). The TCR was taken from an adult woman who had mild COVID-19 (a few samples of this study predate the infection). Cell type and time point are not known. The rearrangement joins TRBV29-1 to TRBJ1-1; TRBD1 is a possible D gene (5 bases). This CDR3 reads CSVGDRNTEAFF. The DNA of the CDR3 is TGCAGCGTTGGAGACAGAAACACTGAAGCTTTCTTT.